The 31 T cell receptor beta chains below were found in one sample sequenced in a study of T-cell reconstitution after alpha-beta-depleted transplantation in children. Unique molecular identifiers featured in how the TCRbeta library was prepared. TCRdb redid the calling of the PCR reads with MiXCR, one entry per CDR3 protein. The profile shows 200,000 or so distinct CDR3 sequences, roughly 6.3% of them singletons. The sample consisted of PBMCs, taken before TCRalphabeta/CD19-depleted stem cell transplant. The receptors were gathered from a girl less than two years old with combined immunodeficiency, due to receive a stem cell transplant.

This clonotype occurred many times. V and J are TRBV7-9 and TRBJ1-4; D is possibly TRBD1 (5 bases). V was pared by 3 bases and J by 4 bases, with 12 bases between. Germline CDR1 is SEHNR and CDR2 is FQNEAQ (reference sequence). CDR3 length: 15 amino acids. This CDR3 reads CASSFETVFNEKLFF. The DNA of the CDR3 is TGTGCCAGCAGCTTCGAGACAGTTTTTAATGAAAAACTGTTTTTT.

In its sample, this clonotype was seen many times. The chain carries TRBV7-8 and TRBJ2-7; D unclear. V dropped 5 bases and J dropped 5 bases, with 7 bases sitting between them. CDR1 and CDR2 from the germline V gene are SGHVS and FQNEAQ. This CDR3 has 11 residues. DNA of the CDR3: TGTGCCAGCAGCACCCCCGACGAGCAGTACTTC. Its translation: CASSTPDEQYF.

This clonotype occurred a few times. CDR3 coding DNA: TGTGCCAGCAGTTTGAATTGGGACGGTACCTACGAGCAGTACTTC. Translation gives CASSLNWDGTYEQYF. The V gene is TRBV27, the J gene TRBJ2-7; D possibly uses TRBD1 or TRBD2 (5 bases each). CDR3 length: 15 amino acids. Trimming took 3 bases from V and 2 from J, leaving 14 bases between them. The germline V gene encodes CDR1 MNHEY and CDR2 SMNVEV (reference sequence).

This clonotype was seen a handful of times. The V call is TRBV13, the J call TRBJ2-3; either TRBD1 or TRBD2 may fit D (6 bases each). Germline V gene sequence: CDR1 PRHDT, CDR2 FYEKMQ (reference sequence). The CDR3 length is 14 residues. V was clipped by 5 bases and J by 2 bases, with 11 bases between them. CDR3 loop: CASSIRGLTDTQYF. The CDR3 DNA reads as TGTGCCAGCAGCATACGGGGGCTCACAGATACGCAGTATTTT.

This clonotype was counted a few times. The chain joins TRBV6-8 to TRBJ1-5; D not resolved. CDR3 length: 13 residues. In germline, CDR1 is MNHGY, CDR2 SAAAGT. The chain's CDR3 is CGQGDNHNQPQHF. The CDR3 nucleotides are TGTGGTCAAGGAGACAATCACAATCAGCCCCAGCATTTT.

Many counts were recorded for this clonotype. This sequence joins TRBV3-1 and TRBJ2-3, with 13 bases aligning to TRBD2. Germline V CDR1 and CDR2: LGHDT, YNNKEL (reference sequence). CDR3 length: 17 residues. With V trimmed by 2 bases and J by 9 bases, 11 bases remained unmatched. CDR3 protein: CASSQLRTSGGLMTQYF. The CDR3 DNA sequence: TGTGCCAGCAGCCAATTAAGGACTAGCGGGGGATTGATGACGCAGTATTTT.

The chain is built from TRBV20-1 and TRBJ2-1; D possibly corresponds to TRBD1 (6 bases). Germline loops: CDR1 DFQATT, CDR2 SNEGSKA (reference sequence). The CDR3 runs 16 residues. Trimming took off 0 bases at V and 5 bases at J, with 17 bases between the two ends. The CDR3 region is CSARDSGQAADNEQFF. Written as DNA, the CDR3 is TGCAGTGCTAGAGATTCGGGACAAGCAGCCGACAATGAGCAGTTCTTC.

This clonotype occurred many times. The chain joins TRBV29-1 to TRBJ2-7; the match to TRBD1 covers 9 bases. This CDR3 comprises 16 residues. From germline, CDR1 is SQVTM and CDR2 ANQGSEA. J was trimmed by 0 bases and V by 2 bases; bases with no gene match: 8. CDR3 sequence reads: CSVELSTGGSSYEQYF. CDR3 DNA sequence: TGCAGCGTTGAATTGTCGACAGGGGGAAGCTCCTACGAGCAGTACTTC.

This clonotype was detected many times. The rearrangement links TRBV4-1 to TRBJ2-2; 10 bases align to TRBD2. The germline gives CDR1 MGHRA, CDR2 YSYEKL. With 2 bases clipped from V and 7 bases from J, the junction kept 13 bases outside the gene matches. The CDR3 totals 18 residues. The CDR3 sequence is CASSQQLSGRASGGELFF. CDR3 bases: TGCGCCAGCAGCCAACAACTGAGCGGGAGGGCCTCGGGCGGGGAGCTGTTTTTT.

The CDR3 reads CASSFGPTPGLADQETQYF. The CDR3 coding sequence is TGTGCCAGCAGTTTCGGCCCCACACCGGGACTAGCGGATCAAGAGACCCAGTACTTC. V gene TRBV12-3 or TRBV12-4 combines with J gene TRBJ2-5; TRBD2 agrees at 11 bases. The CDR3 totals 19 residues. Germline trimming cut 3 bases from V and 2 bases from J; bases unmatched to any gene: 14.

In this sample, this clonotype turned up many times. V and J are TRBV20-1 and TRBJ2-1; TRBD2 aligns across 16 bases. V trimming: 6 bases; J trimming: 2 bases; junction bases outside the gene matches: 10. Germline V lookup: CDR1 DFQATT, CDR2 SNEGSKA (reference sequence). The CDR3 covers 18 residues. The CDR3 here is CSAKGLAGGQRTYNEQFF. The CDR3, as DNA: TGCAGTGCGAAGGGACTAGCGGGGGGGCAAAGGACCTACAATGAGCAGTTCTTC.

This clonotype was found many times. The chain recombines TRBV20-1 with TRBJ2-3, with 7 bases that match TRBD2. Losses at the gene ends were 6 bases for V and 2 bases for J; bases not matched to a gene: 11. This CDR3 has 15 residues. The germline V gene encodes CDR1 DFQATT and CDR2 SNEGSKA (reference sequence). The CDR3 DNA sequence: TGCAGTGCCGAGGAGGGTGCGGGGGACACAGATACGCAGTATTTT. It codes for CSAEEGAGDTDTQYF.

This clonotype was observed at least ten times. The chain is built from TRBV9 and TRBJ2-7; D gene ambiguous. Trimming pared 0 bases from V and 3 bases from J, leaving 7 bases between. Looked up from germline, CDR1 is SGDLS and CDR2 is YYNGEE. This CDR3 region has 13 residues. As DNA, the CDR3 is TGTGCCAGCAGCGTAGGGAATAACTACGAGCAGTACTTC. Its translation: CASSVGNNYEQYF.

The V call is TRBV7-9, the J call TRBJ2-7; D is unclear. Germline CDR1 SEHNR, CDR2 FQNEAQ (reference sequence). The ends were cut back, 3 bases at V and 6 bases at J, with 6 bases in the middle. The CDR3 is made up of 11 amino acids. This CDR3 reads CASSLRREQYF. CDR3 nucleotide sequence: TGTGCCAGCAGCTTGAGGCGCGAGCAGTACTTC.

This clonotype was counted many times. The rearrangement uses TRBV12-3 or TRBV12-4 and TRBJ1-5, with a possible D match to TRBD1 (5 bases). This CDR3 has 14 amino acids. Trimming stripped 4 bases from V and 5 bases from J, with 12 bases between. DNA for the CDR3: TGTGCCAGCAGTTGGGGTCAGGGTGATCAGCCCCAGCATTTT. Translated: CASSWGQGDQPQHF.

This clonotype has a count of ten or more. J is TRBJ1-6 and V is TRBV20-1, with a tentative D call TRBD1 (6 bases). This CDR3 is built from 12 residues. V was pared by 6 bases and J by 11 bases, with 14 bases between. Per germline, CDR1 DFQATT and CDR2 SNEGSKA (reference sequence). The CDR3 spells CSAGTLATPLHF. The CDR3 nucleotides are TGCAGTGCAGGGACACTTGCTACACCCCTCCACTTT.

The sample holds many counts of this clonotype. The chain combines TRBV5-1 with TRBJ2-1; tentatively, D is TRBD2 (6 bases). The CDR3 sequence is 16 residues long. Germline assignment: CDR1 SGHRS and CDR2 YFSETQ. V was shortened by 3 bases and J by 3 bases, with 16 bases between the two germline ends. This CDR3 is CASSSTPSDFYNEQFF. In nucleotides, the CDR3 is TGCGCCAGCAGCTCTACTCCTAGCGACTTCTACAATGAGCAGTTCTTC.

This clonotype was counted at least ten times. CDR3 protein: CASSLAGAYEQYF. DNA for the CDR3: TGTGCCAGCAGCTTAGCGGGGGCCTACGAGCAGTACTTC. This chain uses TRBV7-3 with TRBJ2-7, with 7 bases fitting TRBD2. V shed 2 bases and J 2 bases; nucleotides not matched to a gene: 0. Germline CDR1 and CDR2: SGHTA and FQGTGA. The CDR3 consists of 13 residues.

This clonotype was detected a few times. This chain joins TRBV24-1 and TRBJ2-5; 7 bases agree with TRBD1. The CDR3 runs to 16 residues. Germline V lookup: CDR1 KGHDR, CDR2 SFDVKD. The ends lost 7 bases at V and 1 base at J; junction bases unmatched: 11. Written as DNA, the CDR3 is TGTGCCACCAGCCCTGGACAGGCCCCCACCCAAGAGACCCAGTACTTC. It specifies CATSPGQAPTQETQYF.

The sample holds many counts of this clonotype. This chain joins TRBV7-3 and TRBJ2-1; D perhaps matches TRBD2 (5 bases). The ends were cut back, 2 bases at V and 2 bases at J, with 13 bases in the middle. The CDR3 has 16 amino acids. CDR1 and CDR2 from the germline V gene are SGHTA and FQGTGA. The CDR3 region is CASSLARTPPYNEQFF. The CDR3 DNA is TGTGCCAGCAGCTTAGCCAGGACTCCCCCCTACAATGAGCAGTTCTTC.

This clonotype was detected ten times or more. The chain employs TRBV7-8 and TRBJ2-7; TRBD2 is a possible D gene (5 bases). Germline assignment: CDR1 SGHVS and CDR2 FQNEAQ. This CDR3 spans 14 amino acids. Trimming pared 1 base from V and 4 bases from J, leaving 11 bases between. This chain's CDR3 is CASSLGPPGYEQYF. Written as DNA, the CDR3 is TGTGCCAGCAGCTTAGGCCCCCCGGGGTACGAGCAGTACTTC.

This clonotype was detected ten times or more. This rearrangement joins TRBV13 to TRBJ2-7, with 10 positions matching TRBD2. V gave up 6 bases and J gave up 1 base; unmatched junction bases: 3. Germline values: CDR1 PRHDT, CDR2 FYEKMQ (reference sequence). The CDR3 is 14 residues long. This CDR3 reads CASRTSGSSYEQYF. The CDR3 nucleotides read TGTGCCAGCAGGACTAGCGGGTCATCCTACGAGCAGTACTTC.

This clonotype showed up many times. The chain combines TRBV12-3 or TRBV12-4 with TRBJ2-1; 8 bases agree with TRBD2. The trim removed 1 base at V and 10 bases at J, leaving 9 bases unmatched. This CDR3 contains 15 residues. CDR3 loop: CASSLGTSSLREQFF. The CDR3 DNA follows: TGTGCCAGCAGTTTAGGGACTAGCTCCCTCAGGGAGCAGTTCTTC.

This clonotype was picked up many times. This sequence joins TRBV13 and TRBJ2-5; D perhaps matches TRBD2 (6 bases). The CDR3 sequence is 14 residues long. Germline assignment: CDR1 PRHDT and CDR2 FYEKMQ (reference sequence). The V and J ends lost 5 bases and 5 bases respectively, with 15 bases between them. CDR3 sequence: CASSPMGLSETQYF. Here the CDR3 DNA reads TGTGCCAGCAGCCCTATGGGACTCTCGGAGACCCAGTACTTC.

A word on this clonotype: At one end the junction does not follow the germline gene, possibly because of a read error. J is TRBJ2-3 and V is TRBV20-1, with D uncertain. The CDR3 totals 16 residues. CDR1 is DFQATT and CDR2 is SNEGSKA in the germline V gene (reference sequence). The CDR3, as DNA: TGCAGTGCTAGTGGTCCAACTTTTCATAGCACAGATACGCAATATTTT. The encoded protein is CSASGPTFHSTDTQYF.

This clonotype has a count of ten or more. The chain links TRBV7-8 to TRBJ1-1; D not certain. Germline V CDR1 and CDR2: SGHVS, FQNEAQ. V lost 2 bases, J lost 5 bases, and 9 bases lay in between. The CDR3 is 13 residues long. Here the CDR3 reads CASSLSVGTEAFF. In DNA, the CDR3 is TGTGCCAGCAGCTTATCCGTAGGAACTGAAGCTTTCTTT.

With respect to this clonotype: Possible read error: a much larger clone is one base away. V and J are TRBV3-1 and TRBJ1-2, with D possibly being TRBD1 (5 bases). The germline V and J ends were trimmed by 0 bases and 6 bases, with 14 bases remaining between them. The CDR3 consists of 15 residues. Looked up from germline, CDR1 is LGHDT and CDR2 is YNNKEL (reference sequence). CDR3 DNA sequence: TGTGCCAGCAGCCAAGATCCGCCAGGGTGGCATGGCTACACCTTC. This codes for CASSQDPPGWHGYTF.

This clonotype was recorded many times. J is TRBJ1-2 and V is TRBV24-1; TRBD1 matches at 7 bases. Germline CDR1 KGHDR, CDR2 SFDVKD. The CDR3 loop spans 14 amino acids. J was trimmed by 4 bases and V by 4 bases; bases with no gene match: 5. The DNA for the CDR3 is TGTGCCACCAGTGAGACGGACAGGATCTATGGCTACACCTTC. Translating it yields CATSETDRIYGYTF.

This clonotype appeared many times. The V gene is TRBV4-1, the J gene TRBJ2-1; D unresolved. V lost 1 base to trimming and J lost 7 bases, with 5 bases between them. The CDR3 contains 12 residues. Germline V gives CDR1 MGHRA, CDR2 YSYEKL. DNA of the CDR3: TGCGCCAGCAGCCAAGTCTTTAATGAGCAGTTCTTC. Protein product: CASSQVFNEQFF.

This clonotype was found many times. The J gene is TRBJ2-5, the V gene TRBV29-1, with D tentatively TRBD1 or TRBD2 (5 bases each). CDR3 length equals 13 residues. CDR1 is SQVTM and CDR2 is ANQGSEA in the germline V gene. V lost 4 bases to trimming and J lost 2 bases, with 11 bases between them. CDR3 DNA: TGCAGCGTTGTGGGACGGGTACAAGAGACCCAGTACTTC. Its translation is CSVVGRVQETQYF.

This clonotype was seen many times. CDR3: CSARDLSLGSSYEQYF. CDR3 coding DNA: TGCAGTGCTAGAGATCTATCCCTAGGGAGCTCCTACGAGCAGTACTTC. The rearrangement joins TRBV20-1 to TRBJ2-7; a possible D gene is TRBD2 (5 bases). Germline V gene data show CDR1 as DFQATT and CDR2 as SNEGSKA (reference sequence). This CDR3 comprises 16 residues. Trimming took 0 bases from V and 0 from J, leaving 15 bases between them.